This T cell receptor (beta chain) was retrieved from a study of identical twins. TCRdb redid the calling of the 5' RACE reads with MiXCR, one entry per CDR3 protein. The profile shows about 430,000 distinct CDR3 sequences, 15% to 20% of them singletons. Germline-derived CDR1 and CDR2 are SGHTA and FQGNSA. V lost 0 bases to trimming and J lost 4 bases, with 8 bases between them. The CDR3 contains 14 residues. The chain is built from TRBV7-2 and TRBJ2-3, with D maybe TRBD1 (5 bases). The source material was naive T cells sorted from blood. The TCR comes from a man in his fifties or sixties in good health. This CDR3 reads CASSLAQGPDTQYF. The CDR3 region has the DNA TGTGCCAGCAGCTTAGCCCAGGGCCCAGATACGCAGTATTTT. Full variable domain (outside the CDR3, taken from reference TRBV7-2 and TRBJ2-3): GAGVSQSPSNKVTEKGKDVELRCDPISGHTALYWYRQSLGQGLEFLIYFQGNSAPDKSGLPSDRFSAERTGGSVSTLTIQRTQQEDSAVYLCASSLAQGPDTQYFGPGTRLTVL.